Listed here are 10 T cell receptor beta chains from one sample, sequenced in a study of blood T cell repertoires in COVID-19. This table comes from immunoSEQ multiplex PCR, and its TCRdb copy is limited to in-frame clones, with some not included. Of around 53,000 clones in the sample, 77% were seen once. The specimen sequenced was peripheral blood. The receptors were sampled from a man in his 70s with active or convalescent COVID-19.

This chain links TRBV2 with TRBJ2-1, with 10 bases identical to TRBD1. The CDR3 runs 14 residues. Germline-derived CDR1 and CDR2 are SNHLY and FYNNEI. After removal of 6 bases from V and 7 bases from J, the junction contained 6 bases not matched to a gene. The CDR3 protein is CASSRQGAGNEQFF. The CDR3 DNA follows: TGTGCCAGCAGCAGACAGGGGGCAGGGAATGAGCAGTTCTTC.

The chain combines TRBV5-1 with TRBJ2-3; 7 bases align to TRBD2. V lost 0 bases to trimming and J lost 4 bases; unmatched junction nucleotides: 14. Germline CDR1 is SGHRS and CDR2 is YFSETQ. This CDR3 comprises 18 residues. This chain's CDR3 is CASSLEGSTSVFADTQYF. The CDR3 DNA reads TGCGCCAGCAGCTTGGAAGGCTCCACTAGCGTTTTTGCAGATACGCAGTATTTT. The full variable domain, with the rest looked up from reference TRBV5-1 and TRBJ2-3, is KAGVTQTPRYLIKTRGQQVTLSCSPISGHRSVSWYQQTPGQGLQFLFEYFSETQRNKGNFPGRFSGRQFSNSRSEMNVSTLELGDSALYLCASSLEGSTSVFADTQYFGPGTRLTVL.

J is TRBJ2-5 and V is TRBV7-2; 12 bases match TRBD2. This CDR3 contains 15 residues. Germline V gives CDR1 SGHTA, CDR2 FQGNSA. V lost 5 bases to trimming and J lost 5 bases; unmatched junction nucleotides: 6. This chain's CDR3 is CASSPSGRDRETQYF. The DNA of the CDR3 is TGTGCCAGCAGCCCTAGCGGGAGGGACCGGGAGACCCAGTACTTC. Full variable domain (outside the CDR3, taken from reference TRBV7-2 and TRBJ2-5): GAGVSQSPSNKVTEKGKDVELRCDPISGHTALYWYRQSLGQGLEFLIYFQGNSAPDKSGLPSDRFSAERTGGSVSTLTIQRTQQEDSAVYLCASSPSGRDRETQYFGPGTRLLVL.

This rearrangement joins TRBV7-2 to TRBJ1-4; 7 bases fit TRBD1. The V and J ends lost 5 bases and 7 bases, in that order; junction bases with no gene match: 10. The CDR3 consists of 15 residues. Germline-derived CDR1 and CDR2 are SGHTA and FQGNSA. CDR3 in amino acids: CASSLAYRDSEKLFF. In DNA, the CDR3 is TGTGCCAGCAGCCTTGCCTATAGGGACAGTGAAAAACTGTTTTTT. Together with reference TRBV7-2 and TRBJ1-4, the CDR3 gives the full variable domain: GAGVSQSPSNKVTEKGKDVELRCDPISGHTALYWYRQSLGQGLEFLIYFQGNSAPDKSGLPSDRFSAERTGGSVSTLTIQRTQQEDSAVYLCASSLAYRDSEKLFFGSGTQLSVL.

J is TRBJ1-1 and V is TRBV12-3 or TRBV12-4, with 7 nucleotides matching TRBD1. J gave up 5 bases and V 6 bases, and 6 bases lay outside the gene matches. The CDR3 is 13 residues long. The CDR3 spells CASRPTGDTEAFF. Here the CDR3 DNA reads TGTGCCAGCAGACCAACAGGGGATACTGAAGCTTTCTTT.

There are a few counts of this clone. This chain uses TRBV27 with TRBJ2-3; 8 bases align to TRBD2. V lost 1 base and J lost 1; bases outside the gene matches: 1. The V gene's germline CDR1 is MNHEY and CDR2 SMNVEV (reference sequence). The CDR3 is 15 amino acids. The CDR3, as DNA: TGTGCCAGCAGTTTATATAGCGGGGGCACAGATACGCAGTATTTT. Encoded protein: CASSLYSGGTDTQYF.

This clone has more than one count but fewer than ten. The rearrangement joins TRBV11-3 to TRBJ1-1, with D unresolved. The CDR3 extends over 14 amino acids. Germline assignment: CDR1 SGHNT and CDR2 YENEEA. Trimming took off 2 bases at V and 8 bases at J, with 15 bases between the two ends. The CDR3 spells CASSLMMGAFEAFF. The CDR3, as DNA: TGTGCCAGCAGCTTAATGATGGGAGCTTTCGAAGCTTTCTTT.

This clone was picked up one time. The CDR3 spells CASSLAGSGVSYEQYF. DNA of the CDR3: TGTGCCAGCAGCTTGGCCGGAAGCGGGGTCTCCTACGAGCAGTACTTC. V gene TRBV5-4 combines with J gene TRBJ2-7, with 7 positions matching TRBD2. Germline V gives CDR1 SGHNT, CDR2 YYREEE (reference sequence). J lost 0 bases, V lost 0 bases, and 6 bases had no gene match. The CDR3 is made up of 16 amino acids.

This clone appeared a few times. This chain connects TRBV10-3 to TRBJ2-7; D gene ambiguous. The germline V and J ends were trimmed by 8 bases and 2 bases, with 7 bases remaining between them. Germline CDR1 reads ENHRY; CDR2 reads SYGVKD. The CDR3 extends over 11 amino acids. CDR3 amino acids: CAIGVPYEQYF. The CDR3 DNA follows: TGTGCCATCGGAGTCCCCTACGAGCAGTACTTC.

This chain links TRBV2 with TRBJ2-1; TRBD2 aligns across 8 bases. The J segment lost 9 bases and the V segment lost 11 bases, leaving 21 bases of the junction unmatched. Germline V gene sequence: CDR1 SNHLY, CDR2 FYNNEI. The CDR3 runs to 16 residues. The CDR3: CAVTRGGALLGLEQFF. DNA of the CDR3: TGTGCCGTAACCCGGGGGGGGGCCCTTCTTGGGCTTGAGCAGTTCTTC.